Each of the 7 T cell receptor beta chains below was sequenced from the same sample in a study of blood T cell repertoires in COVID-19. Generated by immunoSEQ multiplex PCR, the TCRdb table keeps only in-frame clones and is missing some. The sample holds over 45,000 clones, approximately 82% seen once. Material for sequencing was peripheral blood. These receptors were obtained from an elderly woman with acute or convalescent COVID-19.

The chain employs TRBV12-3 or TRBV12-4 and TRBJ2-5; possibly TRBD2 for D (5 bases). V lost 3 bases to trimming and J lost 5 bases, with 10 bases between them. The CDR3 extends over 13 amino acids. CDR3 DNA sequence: TGTGCCAGCAGTTTTCGGAGAGGGGAGACCCAGTACTTC. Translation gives CASSFRRGETQYF.

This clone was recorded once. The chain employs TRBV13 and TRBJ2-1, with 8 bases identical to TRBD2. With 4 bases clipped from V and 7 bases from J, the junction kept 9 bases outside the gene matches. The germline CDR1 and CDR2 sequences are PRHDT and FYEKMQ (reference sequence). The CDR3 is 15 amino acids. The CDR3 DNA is TGTGCCAGCAGCTGGGGTATAGCGGGGTTGAATGAGCAGTTCTTC. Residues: CASSWGIAGLNEQFF.

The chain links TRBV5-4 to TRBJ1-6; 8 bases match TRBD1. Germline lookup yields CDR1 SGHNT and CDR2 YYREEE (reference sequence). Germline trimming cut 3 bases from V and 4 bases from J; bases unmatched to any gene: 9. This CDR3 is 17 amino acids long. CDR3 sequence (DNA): TGTGCCAGCAGCTGGGGAGGACAGGGCGGTTATAATTCACCCCTCCACTTT. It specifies CASSWGGQGGYNSPLHF.

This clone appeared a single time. Here the CDR3 reads CASSPLEGGYGYTF. The CDR3 bases are TGTGCCAGCTCACCGCTAGAGGGTGGCTATGGCTACACCTTC. The chain uses TRBV18 and TRBJ1-2, with D unclear. The CDR3 is 14 residues long. Germline CDR1 reads KGHSH; CDR2 reads LQKENI. The germline V and J ends were trimmed by 3 bases and 4 bases, with 12 bases remaining between them.

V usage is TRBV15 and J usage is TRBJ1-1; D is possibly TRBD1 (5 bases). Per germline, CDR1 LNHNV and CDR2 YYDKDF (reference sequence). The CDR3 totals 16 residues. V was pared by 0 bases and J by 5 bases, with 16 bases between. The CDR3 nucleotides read TGTGCCACCAGCAGAGATCAAGGGTCAGGGCAAACTGAAGCTTTCTTT. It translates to CATSRDQGSGQTEAFF.

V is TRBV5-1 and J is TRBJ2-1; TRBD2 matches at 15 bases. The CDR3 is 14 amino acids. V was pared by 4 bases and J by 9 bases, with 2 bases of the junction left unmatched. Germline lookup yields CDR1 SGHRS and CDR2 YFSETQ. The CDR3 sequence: CASSPGLAGGEQFF. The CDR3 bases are TGCGCCAGCAGCCCGGGACTAGCGGGAGGTGAGCAGTTCTTC.

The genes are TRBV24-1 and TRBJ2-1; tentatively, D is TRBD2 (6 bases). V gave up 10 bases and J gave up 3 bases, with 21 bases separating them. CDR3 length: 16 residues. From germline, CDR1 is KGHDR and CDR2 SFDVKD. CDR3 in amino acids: CATLTRAGMNYNEQFF. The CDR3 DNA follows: TGTGCCACGCTAACGAGGGCGGGGATGAACTACAATGAGCAGTTCTTC.